This T cell receptor (beta chain) was sequenced during a study of blood T cell repertoires in COVID-19. Study as a whole: In each case, the material was cDNA or gDNA derived from T cells, B-cell-depleted T cells, or PBMCs.

In the study's own analysis: The authors estimated nucleated cell counts from reference gene primer amplification. Data came from immunoSEQ multiplex PCR; TCRdb stores just in-frame clones and leaves some out. The D gene and trimming were derived from the DNA, and the V and J assignments and clone size from that table. In the table there are approximately 100,000 clones, nearly 90% of which are singletons. The sample was peripheral blood. This sequence was found in a man between 65 and 85 years old with acute or convalescent COVID-19.

The CDR3 loop is CASGLVQMEQALQGAGELFF. The CDR3 coding sequence is TGTGCTAGTGGTTTGGTACAAATGGAACAGGCCCTACAAGGGGCCGGGGAGCTGTTTTTT. The chain couples TRBV12-5 to TRBJ2-2; D is perhaps TRBD1 (5 bases). This CDR3 has 20 amino acids. With 0 bases removed from V and 6 bases from J, the gap between germline ends came to 26 bases. Germline V lookup: CDR1 LGHNT, CDR2 FRNRAP.